The 13 T cell receptor beta chains listed next were all sequenced from one sample in a study of CD8+ T cells in alopecia areata. RNA extraction and reverse transcription yielded cDNA as sequencing template. The repertoire was sequenced with immunoSEQ multiplex PCR; TCRdb's copy has only in-frame clones and lacks some. The table has 110,000 to 150,000 clones, about 51% seen once; the top ten hold approximately 1%. The sample consisted of CD4+ T cells sorted from blood, taken at week 0. The origin of the receptors is a human donor with alopecia areata.

CDR3 loop: CASRSASGSYNEQFF. In nucleotides, the CDR3 is TGTGCCTCGAGGTCGGCTAGCGGGAGTTACAATGAGCAGTTCTTC. V usage is TRBV30 and J usage is TRBJ2-1, with TRBD2 identical over 10 bases. J gave up 4 bases and V 7 bases, and 10 bases lay outside the gene matches. The germline gives CDR1 GTSNPN, CDR2 SVGIG (reference sequence). The CDR3 has 15 amino acids.

V and J are TRBV6-4 and TRBJ1-5; D is uncertain. Trimming took off 8 bases at V and 1 base at J, with 6 bases between the two ends. The CDR3 covers 12 residues. Germline lookup yields CDR1 MRHNA and CDR2 SNTAGT. CDR3 bases: TGTGCCAGCTCGGGCAGCAATCAGCCCCAGCATTTT. This translates into CASSGSNQPQHF.

The V call is TRBV4-2, the J call TRBJ2-1; either TRBD1 or TRBD2 may supply D (5 bases each). V gave up 1 base and J gave up 12 bases, with 13 bases separating them. In germline, CDR1 is LGHNA, CDR2 YNFKEQ. The CDR3 is made up of 13 amino acids. The CDR3 is CASSQGGRTGQFF. The CDR3 DNA reads TGTGCCAGCAGCCAAGGGGGACGTACGGGGCAGTTCTTC.

This chain uses TRBV29-1 with TRBJ2-2; D uncertain. The CDR3 has 12 amino acids. Trimming took off 6 bases at V and 6 bases at J, with 11 bases between the two ends. Germline V gene sequence: CDR1 SQVTM, CDR2 ANQGSEA. Here the CDR3 reads CSVCTDAGELFF. The CDR3 DNA is TGCAGCGTCTGTACAGACGCCGGGGAGCTGTTTTTT.

This chain links TRBV9 with TRBJ1-1; no definite D call. The germline V and J ends were trimmed by 1 base and 7 bases, with 17 bases remaining between them. Looked up from germline, CDR1 is SGDLS and CDR2 is YYNGEE. The CDR3 runs 15 residues. CDR3: CASSVTDEPGGEAFF. The DNA for the CDR3 is TGTGCCAGCAGCGTAACAGACGAGCCGGGTGGTGAAGCTTTCTTT. The variable domain in full, completed from reference TRBV9 and TRBJ1-1, reads DSGVTQTPKHLITATGQRVTLRCSPRSGDLSVYWYQQSLDQGLQFLIQYYNGEERAKGNILERFSAQQFPDLHSELNLSSLELGDSALYFCASSVTDEPGGEAFFGQGTRLTVV.

This chain joins TRBV4-1 and TRBJ2-3; TRBD2 matches at 13 bases. The V segment lost 3 bases and the J segment 6 bases; nucleotides outside the gene matches: 15. Germline CDR1 and CDR2: MGHRA and YSYEKL. The length of the CDR3 is 19 residues. Written as DNA, the CDR3 is TGCGCCAGCAGCCACCTGATACCCTGGACTAGCGGGAGTATCGATACGCAGTATTTT. It translates to CASSHLIPWTSGSIDTQYF.

This clone was counted only a few times. The chain links TRBV30 to TRBJ1-2; TRBD1 agrees at 8 bases. The junction had 5 bases not matched to a gene; V was cut back by 0 bases and J by 5 bases. This CDR3 is built from 14 residues. Germline CDR1 is GTSNPN and CDR2 is SVGIG (reference sequence). The CDR3 sequence: CAWSVQQGVYGYTF. The CDR3 region has the DNA TGTGCCTGGAGTGTACAACAGGGGGTGTATGGCTACACCTTC.

The V gene is TRBV2, the J gene TRBJ2-3; D gene ambiguous. The CDR3 consists of 14 residues. Trimming stripped 3 bases from V and 4 bases from J, with 11 bases between. Germline lookup yields CDR1 SNHLY and CDR2 FYNNEI. CDR3 sequence: CASSESRQADTQYF. The DNA for the CDR3 is TGTGCCAGCAGTGAGTCCAGGCAGGCAGATACGCAGTATTTT.

This clone appeared a few times. The chain is built from TRBV11-2 and TRBJ2-3; no firm D call. CDR3 size: 13 residues. V was clipped by 6 bases and J by 2 bases, with 9 bases between them. Germline CDR1 and CDR2: SGHAT and FQNNGV. The DNA for the CDR3 is TGTGCCAGCAGTCCGCGCACCACAGATACGCAGTATTTT. Its protein product is CASSPRTTDTQYF. The complete variable domain, with remaining parts taken from reference TRBV11-2 and TRBJ2-3, reads EAGVAQSPRYKIIEKRQSVAFWCNPISGHATLYWYQQILGQGPKLLIQFQNNGVVDDSQLPKDRFSAERLKGVDSTLKIQPAKLEDSAVYLCASSPRTTDTQYFGPGTRLTVL.

J is TRBJ2-2 and V is TRBV9; 8 nucleotides agree with TRBD2. The length of the CDR3 is 16 residues. Germline CDR1 is SGDLS and CDR2 is YYNGEE. The junction had 8 bases not matched to a gene; V was cut back by 2 bases and J by 5 bases. CDR3 nucleotides: TGTGCCAGCAGCGTGGGTGGTAGCGGGACTACCGGGGAGCTGTTTTTT. Its protein is CASSVGGSGTTGELFF.

V and J are TRBV28 and TRBJ1-5; 8 bases map to TRBD1. Germline trimming cut 3 bases from V and 3 bases from J; bases unmatched to any gene: 4. This CDR3 is 15 amino acids long. Germline V lookup: CDR1 MDHEN, CDR2 SYDVKM. DNA of the CDR3: TGTGCCAGCAGTTTCCTGGACAGGGACAATCAGCCCCAGCATTTT. This gives the protein CASSFLDRDNQPQHF.

This clone was counted only a few times. The chain links TRBV5-4 to TRBJ2-2, with 11 bases matching TRBD2. The J segment lost 3 bases and the V segment lost 3 bases, leaving 1 base of the junction unmatched. This CDR3 is built from 15 residues. CDR1 and CDR2 (germline): SGHNT, YYREEE (reference sequence). The CDR3 DNA is TGTGCCAGCAGCTCACTAGCGGGAGACACCGGGGAGCTGTTTTTT. It encodes CASSSLAGDTGELFF.

The V call is TRBV30, the J call TRBJ2-7; 8 bases align to TRBD1. The CDR3 spans 12 residues. The V and J ends lost 6 bases and 5 bases, in that order; junction bases with no gene match: 6. Germline V gene data show CDR1 as GTSNPN and CDR2 as SVGIG (reference sequence). The CDR3 bases are TGTGCCTGCCGGGACAGGATCCACGAGCAGTACTTC. Amino acids: CACRDRIHEQYF.